This T cell receptor (beta chain) was identified in a study of blood T cell repertoires in COVID-19. Overall study: Both acute and convalescent COVID-19 samples were obtained from the United States, Italy and Spain. T cells, B-cell-depleted T cells, or PBMCs supplied cDNA or gDNA.

Study processing details: Researchers report that nucleated cell counts were estimated from reference gene primer amplification. TCRdb keeps only in-frame clones here, not all; method: immunoSEQ multiplex PCR. Clone size and the V and J calls come from that table; the DNA yielded D and trimming. The sample has about 240,000 clones, 70% to 90% seen once. The CDR3 is 20 amino acids. V dropped 5 bases and J dropped 0; count of bases not matched to a gene: 13. The germline CDR1 and CDR2 sequences are MNHEY and SVGEGT. The V call is TRBV6-2 or TRBV6-3, the J call TRBJ2-1; TRBD2 agrees at 13 bases. The sequenced sample consisted of peripheral blood. This receptor was taken from a woman aged 30 to 39 who had recovered from COVID-19. The CDR3 region is CASSHTPGLAGKSSYNEQFF. The CDR3 coding sequence is TGTGCCAGCAGTCATACTCCGGGACTAGCGGGGAAGAGCTCCTACAATGAGCAGTTCTTC.